This T cell receptor beta chain is from a study of T cell changes during pregnancy in multiple sclerosis. In germline, CDR1 is SGHTA, CDR2 FQGNSA. Trimming took off 4 bases at V and 0 bases at J, with 7 bases between the two ends. This CDR3 spans 14 amino acids. Profiling relied on immunoSEQ multiplex PCR, and the TCRdb table lists in-frame clones only, not all of them. The data hold 35,000 to 50,000 clones, with 89% observed a single time. V usage is TRBV7-2 and J usage is TRBJ2-4; D may be TRBD2 (6 bases). Sequenced material: CD4+ T cells from peripheral blood mononuclear cells, taken after pregnancy. The clonotype was recovered from a female donor with multiple sclerosis, enrolled in a pregnancy study. CDR3 region: CASSSGLAKNIQYF. The CDR3 coding sequence is TGTGCCAGCAGCTCGGGACTAGCCAAAAACATTCAGTACTTC.